The source of this T cell receptor (beta chain) is a study of T cells in localized non-small cell lung cancer. The CDR3 length is 16 residues. Germline CDR1 and CDR2: MGHDK and SYGVNS. The germline V and J ends were trimmed by 5 bases and 8 bases, with 22 bases remaining between them. Libraries were prepared by immunoSEQ multiplex PCR; TCRdb keeps only in-frame clonotypes and omits some of them. The repertoire has tens of thousands of clones, about 86% of them found once; the top ten carry 15% to 20%. The sample consisted of peripheral blood mononuclear cells, taken before any cancer treatment. This chain links TRBV25-1 with TRBJ2-1; D not certain. The sequence derives from a man between 40 and 70 years old with stage III lung adenocarcinoma. CDR3 coding DNA: TGTGCCAGCAGTATGCGCACTCTCTTGTCCAGCGATGAGCAGTTCTTC. This codes for CASSMRTLLSSDEQFF.